This TCR beta chain was identified during a study of T cell repertoires in cytomegalovirus infection. Study summary: Use of recently identified HLA-C-restricted and well-studied HLA-B-restricted CMV epitopes was part of the study. CMV infection plus the matching HLA type was flagged by public TCR beta signatures. Study outcomes and limitations: Identification of carriers of CMV plus the relevant HLA was achieved through cumulative public TCR beta family frequency. In two of eight donors, the top clonotype was HLA-C-restricted CMV-specific.

TCRdb called the reads again in MiXCR, with one record for every CDR3 protein. The sample lists fewer than 65,000 distinct CDR3 sequences, around 20% occurring once. V lost 3 bases and J 4 bases, leaving 9 bases between the germline ends. Germline lookup yields CDR1 LNHDA and CDR2 SQIVND (reference sequence). The CDR3 runs 13 residues. This clonotype was seen many times. Its antigen is unknown. The TCR sequence derives from a human donor in good health (CMV status not recorded). Some clones in this sample may be carry-over from other donors' samples. V gene TRBV19 combines with J gene TRBJ1-1; D unresolved. Sequenced material: CD8+ T cells from cultured PBMCs, taken from culture after CMV antigen stimulation. CDR3 residues: CASSIMSSTEAFF. The CDR3 DNA follows: TGTGCCAGTAGTATTATGAGCAGCACTGAAGCTTTCTTT.